Listed here is a single T cell receptor beta chain. A much larger clone sits a single nucleotide away, making a read error possible. A mixed TRB-A/B primer pool amplified rearranged TRB by multiplex touch-down PCR. TCRdb reprocessed the multiplex PCR reads via MiXCR and lists one record per CDR3 protein. The repertoire holds roughly 4,900 distinct CDR3 sequences, with about 30% as singletons. Trimming removed 4 bases from V and 3 bases from J, with 10 bases in between. Germline values: CDR1 LNHDA, CDR2 SQIVND (reference sequence). There are 13 residues in the CDR3. These data are taken from a study of T cell repertoires in aging, cancer and after chemotherapy. Amplification of TCR beta used genomic DNA extracted from peripheral blood.

This receptor was identified in a human donor with a blood cancer. V usage is TRBV19 and J usage is TRBJ2-7; TRBD2 is a possible D gene (5 bases). The sample comprised blood. DNA for the CDR3: TGTGCCAGTAGTACTTCGGGGTACTACGAGCAGTACTTC. Translated: CASSTSGYYEQYF.